The sequence of this T cell receptor (beta chain) was determined in a study of PD-L1 blockade in urothelial cancer. Background on the study: Patients' prior chemotherapy regimens numbered 0 to 3. Analysis of blood occurred 3 weeks (second dose) and 6 weeks after treatment start. Each blood sample yielded a median of about 150,000 T cells. Study observations and caveats: Pretreatment TCR clonality in blood under the median foretold superior survival.

The sample's time point: peripheral blood 6 weeks after treatment start. This CDR3 spans 15 amino acids. V shed 3 bases and J 3 bases; nucleotides not matched to a gene: 1. CDR1 SGHNT and CDR2 YENEEA come from the germline V gene. Assay: immunoSEQ multiplex PCR; the TCRdb copy retains only in-frame clones and omits some. The sample consists of under 60,000 clones, about 86% of them appearing once. This clone was seen once. What it binds is not known. The material was PBMCs, obtained around atezolizumab (anti-PD-L1) treatment. This TCR derives from a man in his sixties with urothelial cancer. V usage is TRBV11-3 and J usage is TRBJ2-7; 14 bases map to TRBD2. Written as DNA, the CDR3 is TGTGCCAGCAGCTTCGGACTAGCGGGGGGCTACGAGCAGTACTTC. This gives the protein CASSFGLAGGYEQYF.